This T cell receptor beta chain was recorded in a study of blood T cell repertoires in COVID-19. Overall study context: PBMCs, B-cell-depleted T cells, or T cells provided the cDNA or gDNA that made up the material.

Per the study methods: Researchers report that nucleated cell counts were estimated from reference gene primer amplification. Clones were read by immunoSEQ multiplex PCR, and TCRdb kept only the in-frame ones, dropping some. D and trimming were read from the DNA, whereas the V and J calls and clone size are those reported in that table. The sample holds about 68,000 clones, 75% to 85% seen once. This clone was observed once. Germline V gene sequence: CDR1 KGHSH, CDR2 LQKENI. This CDR3 is 14 amino acids long. The V end lost 4 bases, the J end lost 4 bases, and 14 bases lay between the germline ends. The sequenced material came from peripheral blood. The source is a man over 45 with acute or convalescent COVID-19. This chain uses TRBV18 with TRBJ2-7; D gene unclear. This CDR3 is CASSLDPETYEQYF. The CDR3 DNA sequence: TGTGCCAGCTCACTCGACCCGGAGACGTACGAGCAGTACTTC.